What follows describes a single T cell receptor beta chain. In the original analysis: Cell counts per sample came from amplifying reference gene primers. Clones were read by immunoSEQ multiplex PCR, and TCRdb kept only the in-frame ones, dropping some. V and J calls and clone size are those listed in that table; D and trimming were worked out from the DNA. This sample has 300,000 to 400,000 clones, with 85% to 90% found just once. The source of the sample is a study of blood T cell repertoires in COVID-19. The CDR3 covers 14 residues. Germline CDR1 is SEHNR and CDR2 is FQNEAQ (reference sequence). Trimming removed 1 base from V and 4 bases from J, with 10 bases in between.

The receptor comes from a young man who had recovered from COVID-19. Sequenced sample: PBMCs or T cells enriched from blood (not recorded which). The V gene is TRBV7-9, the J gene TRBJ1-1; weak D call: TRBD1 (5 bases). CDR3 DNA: TGTGCCAGCAGCTTAGGAGCAAGGGGCACTGAAGCTTTCTTT. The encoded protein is CASSLGARGTEAFF.